This T cell receptor (beta chain) was identified during a study of identical twins. Study-level points and caveats: Cord blood's abundant beta clonotypes had fewer insertions, unlike memory repertoires.

TCRdb processed the 5' RACE reads anew with MiXCR; each CDR3 protein has one entry. Of 310,000 or so distinct CDR3 sequences listed, roughly 10% are singletons. Per germline, CDR1 LNHDA and CDR2 SQIVND (reference sequence). CDR3 length: 13 residues. A note on this clonotype: Antigen unknown. The junction shows a germline mismatch at one end, possibly a read error.

These data also formed part of another study, on yellow fever vaccine responses in identical twins.

The sample taken for sequencing was CD8+ T cells sorted from blood. V and J are TRBV19 and TRBJ2-1; TRBD1 might be the D (5 bases). The source is a woman under 30 in good health. The CDR3 loop reads CASSLDRGNEQFF. The DNA for the CDR3 is TGTGCCAGTAGTCTAGACAGAGGCAATGAGCAGTTCTTC. Looking up the rest from reference TRBV19 and TRBJ2-1 gives the full variable domain: DGGITQSPKYLFRKEGQNVTLSCEQNLNHDAMYWYRQDPGQGLRLIYYSQIVNDFQKGDIAEGYSVSREKKESFPLTVTSAQKNPTAFYLCASSLDRGNEQFFGPGTRLTVL.